One and the same sample provided the 12 T cell receptor beta chains below, sequenced in a study of blood T cell repertoires in COVID-19. TCRdb's table, derived via immunoSEQ multiplex PCR, lists solely in-frame clones and lacks some. The sample contains approximately 40,000 clones, about nine tenths of which appear only once. Sequencing was performed on peripheral blood. These receptor sequences come from a human donor in a cohort sampled during active COVID-19.

This sequence joins TRBV20-1 and TRBJ2-5, with 8 bases matching TRBD2. The CDR3 totals 18 residues. Trimming cost V 3 bases and J 0 bases; bases outside gene matches: 15. CDR1 is DFQATT, CDR2 SNEGSKA, per germline (reference sequence). This chain's CDR3 is CSASSGSGGVAYQETQYF. CDR3 DNA sequence: TGCAGTGCTAGTAGTGGCAGCGGGGGAGTGGCGTACCAAGAGACCCAGTACTTC.

The gene calls are TRBV4-1 and TRBJ1-3, with 10 bases lining up with TRBD1. Losses at the gene ends were 1 base for V and 2 bases for J; bases not matched to a gene: 2. The CDR3 has 16 amino acids. CDR1 MGHRA and CDR2 YSYEKL come from the germline V gene. Written as DNA, the CDR3 is TGCGCCAGCAGCCAAGCCGGGACAGGGGCTGGAAACACCATATATTTT. Translation gives CASSQAGTGAGNTIYF.

V and J are TRBV7-9 and TRBJ2-7; the match to TRBD2 covers 8 bases. V shed 6 bases and J 2 bases; nucleotides not matched to a gene: 12. In germline, CDR1 is SEHNR, CDR2 FQNEAQ (reference sequence). CDR3 length: 16 amino acids. This CDR3 is CASSLVTGTRAYEQYF. The DNA for the CDR3 is TGTGCCAGCAGTCTGGTTACCGGGACTAGGGCCTACGAGCAGTACTTC.

J is TRBJ1-1 and V is TRBV3-1 (or the pseudogene TRBV3-2); TRBD1 might be the D (6 bases). CDR3 length: 15 residues. V gave up 0 bases and J gave up 7 bases, with 15 bases separating them. Germline CDR1 is LGHDT and CDR2 is YNNKEL (reference sequence). In DNA form, the CDR3 reads TGTGCCAGCAGCCAAGATTGGACAGCCCGAGTTGAAGCTTTCTTT. Translation gives CASSQDWTARVEAFF.

The chain has TRBV30 and TRBJ2-2; D remains ambiguous. Trimming removed 1 base from V and 0 bases from J, with 3 bases in between. CDR1 and CDR2 from the germline V gene are GTSNPN and SVGIG (reference sequence). The CDR3 spans 13 residues. The CDR3 loop is CAWSASNTGELFF. CDR3 sequence (DNA): TGTGCCTGGAGTGCGTCGAACACCGGGGAGCTGTTTTTT.

This chain uses TRBV7-6 with TRBJ1-4; D ambiguous. Trimming removed 3 bases at V and 3 bases at J, with 8 bases between. Germline CDR1 and CDR2: SGHVS and FNYEAQ. This CDR3 spans 14 amino acids. This CDR3 reads CASSLEVANEKLFF. CDR3 sequence (DNA): TGTGCCAGCAGCTTGGAGGTGGCTAATGAAAAACTGTTTTTT.

A single count supports this clone. The V call is TRBV7-2, the J call TRBJ2-1; 10 bases are shared with TRBD2. The CDR3 runs to 18 residues. Germline-derived CDR1 and CDR2 are SGHTA and FQGNSA. Germline trimming cut 3 bases from V and 5 bases from J; bases unmatched to any gene: 13. The CDR3 is CASSLALAGAAVNNEQFF. CDR3 nucleotides: TGTGCCAGCAGCTTGGCCCTAGCGGGAGCGGCCGTTAACAATGAGCAGTTCTTC. The full variable domain, in which reference TRBV7-2 and TRBJ2-1 provide the parts outside the CDR3, is GAGVSQSPSNKVTEKGKDVELRCDPISGHTALYWYRQSLGQGLEFLIYFQGNSAPDKSGLPSDRFSAERTGGSVSTLTIQRTQQEDSAVYLCASSLALAGAAVNNEQFFGPGTRLTVL.

The chain joins TRBV29-1 to TRBJ2-1; 10 bases match TRBD2. The CDR3 extends over 13 amino acids. Trimming at V came to 3 bases and at J to 8 bases, leaving 4 bases not matched to a gene. Germline V gives CDR1 SQVTM, CDR2 ANQGSEA. CDR3 protein: CSVDRLAGDEQFF. The CDR3 nucleotides are TGCAGCGTTGATAGACTAGCGGGCGATGAGCAGTTCTTC.

In this sample, this clone turned up once. Written as DNA, the CDR3 is TGTGCCACCAGGCCGGGACTAGATAGCACCGGGGAGCTGTTTTTT. This encodes CATRPGLDSTGELFF. The chain couples TRBV24-1 to TRBJ2-2; 8 positions match TRBD2. Germline lookup yields CDR1 KGHDR and CDR2 SFDVKD. This CDR3 contains 15 residues. Unmatched junction bases numbered 7, after V lost 7 bases and J lost 4 bases.

The rearrangement joins TRBV7-9 to TRBJ2-7; maybe TRBD2 (5 bases). The CDR3 totals 15 residues. Germline loops: CDR1 SEHNR, CDR2 FQNEAQ (reference sequence). Trimming pared 0 bases from V and 7 bases from J, leaving 16 bases between. The CDR3 DNA reads TGTGCCAGCAGCTTAGCGGGGAGACTCGCGTTAGAGCAGTACTTC. Its protein is CASSLAGRLALEQYF.

In DNA, the CDR3 is TGTGCCAGCAGCCCCGGGGGACTAGCGGGAGGCACAGGAGAGACCCAGTACTTC. Protein sequence: CASSPGGLAGGTGETQYF. The rearrangement links TRBV7-7 to TRBJ2-5; 15 bases are shared with TRBD2. The CDR3 length is 18 residues. The trim removed 5 bases at V and 4 bases at J, leaving 11 bases unmatched. Germline V lookup: CDR1 SSHAT, CDR2 FNYEAQ (reference sequence). The full variable domain, rest sourced from reference TRBV7-7 and TRBJ2-5, is GAGVSQSPRYKVTKRGQDVTLRCDPISSHATLYWYQQALGQGPEFLTYFNYEAQPDKSGLPSDRFSAERPEGSISTLTIQRTEQRDSAMYRCASSPGGLAGGTGETQYFGPGTRLLVL.

The V gene is TRBV27, the J gene TRBJ2-5; 11 bases align to TRBD2. CDR3 length: 17 residues. CDR1 and CDR2 (germline): MNHEY, SMNVEV (reference sequence). Trimming took 2 bases from V and 3 from J; bases not matched to a gene: 8. CDR3 region: CASSLRTSGLQKETQYF. DNA of the CDR3: TGTGCCAGCAGTTTAAGGACTAGCGGGCTTCAGAAAGAGACCCAGTACTTC.